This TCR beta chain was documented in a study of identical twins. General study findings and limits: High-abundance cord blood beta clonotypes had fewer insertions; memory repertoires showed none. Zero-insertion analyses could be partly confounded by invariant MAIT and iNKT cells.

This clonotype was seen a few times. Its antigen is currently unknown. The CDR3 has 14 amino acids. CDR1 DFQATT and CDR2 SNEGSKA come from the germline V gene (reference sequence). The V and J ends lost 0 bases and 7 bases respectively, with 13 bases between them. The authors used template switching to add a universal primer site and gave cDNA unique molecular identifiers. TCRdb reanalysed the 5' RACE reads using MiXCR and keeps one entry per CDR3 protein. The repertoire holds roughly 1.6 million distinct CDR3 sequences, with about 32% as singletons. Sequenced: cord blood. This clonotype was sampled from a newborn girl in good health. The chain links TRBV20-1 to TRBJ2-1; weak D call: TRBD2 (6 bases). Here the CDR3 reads CSAREPSGRNEQFF. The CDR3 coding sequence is TGCAGTGCTAGAGAACCCTCGGGGAGGAATGAGCAGTTCTTC.